This passage covers 27 T cell receptor beta chains from one sample sequenced in a study of T-cell memory formation after mild COVID-19. TCRdb used MiXCR to reprocess the 5' RACE reads, holding one entry per CDR3 protein. The sample shows about 140,000 distinct CDR3 sequences, 15% to 20% of them seen only once. Sample: PBMCs or a T cell subset sorted from them (not recorded which). These receptors all come from an adult woman who had mild COVID-19 (a few samples of this study predate the infection). Cell type and time point are not known.

The CDR3 loop is CASSQAGENYGYTF. The CDR3 region has the DNA TGTGCCAGCAGCCAAGCTGGGGAAAACTATGGCTACACCTTC. The chain has TRBV4-2 and TRBJ1-2; D gene uncertain. The CDR3 contains 14 residues. Trimming cost V 1 base and J 2 bases, with 8 bases left between them. Germline assignment: CDR1 LGHNA and CDR2 YNFKEQ.

This sequence joins TRBV20-1 and TRBJ2-5, with TRBD2 matching over 9 bases. Germline trimming cut 6 bases from V and 5 bases from J; bases unmatched to any gene: 4. CDR3 length: 12 amino acids. Germline-derived CDR1 and CDR2 are DFQATT and SNEGSKA (reference sequence). The CDR3 spells CSARLAVETQYF. The CDR3 bases are TGCAGTGCCAGACTAGCGGTCGAGACCCAGTACTTC.

This clonotype was seen repeatedly, ten times or more. The V gene is TRBV4-2, the J gene TRBJ2-1; the match to TRBD1 covers 8 bases. In germline, CDR1 is LGHNA, CDR2 YNFKEQ. This CDR3 contains 17 residues. J was trimmed by 6 bases and V by 4 bases; bases with no gene match: 14. The CDR3 is CASSLTAQGVWGNEQFF. The CDR3 DNA is TGTGCCAGCAGCCTAACCGCACAGGGGGTTTGGGGCAATGAGCAGTTCTTC.

The chain carries TRBV29-1 and TRBJ1-1; D unresolved. Germline assignment: CDR1 SQVTM and CDR2 ANQGSEA. The CDR3 spans 13 residues. The V end was cut by 4 bases, the J end by 0 bases, with 9 bases between. For the CDR3, the DNA is TGCAGCGTTGTACGGCAGATGAACACTGAAGCTTTCTTT. Translated, it gives CSVVRQMNTEAFF.

V gene TRBV4-1 combines with J gene TRBJ2-2; 9 nucleotides match TRBD2. Germline-derived CDR1 and CDR2 are MGHRA and YSYEKL. V was pared by 3 bases and J by 5 bases, with 4 bases of the junction left unmatched. The CDR3 totals 15 residues. The CDR3 spells CASSHGLAGTGELFF. The CDR3 DNA follows: TGCGCCAGCAGCCATGGGCTAGCGGGGACCGGGGAGCTGTTTTTT.

The gene calls are TRBV20-1 and TRBJ1-6, with a weak D call TRBD1 (5 bases). Germline lookup yields CDR1 DFQATT and CDR2 SNEGSKA (reference sequence). Trimming cost V 3 bases and J 10 bases, with 13 bases left between them. The CDR3 extends over 13 amino acids. The CDR3, as DNA: TGCAGTGCTAGGGCAGGGAGCCAATCACCCCTCCACTTT. Protein sequence: CSARAGSQSPLHF.

This clonotype was counted a few times. CDR3 region: CASSRTGGGNSPLHF. The DNA of the CDR3 is TGTGCCAGCAGCCGAACAGGGGGTGGAAATTCACCCCTCCACTTT. The chain recombines TRBV12-3 or TRBV12-4 with TRBJ1-6; 8 bases agree with TRBD1. V shed 6 bases and J 7 bases; nucleotides not matched to a gene: 8. There are 15 residues in the CDR3.

The chain links TRBV2 to TRBJ2-5; D might be TRBD1 (6 bases). The germline V and J ends were trimmed by 1 base and 0 bases, with 9 bases remaining between them. Germline CDR1 and CDR2: SNHLY and FYNNEI. The CDR3 extends over 15 amino acids. The CDR3 region is CASSEVGGYQETQYF. The CDR3 region has the DNA TGTGCCAGCAGTGAAGTAGGGGGTTACCAAGAGACCCAGTACTTC. Full variable domain (rest looked up from reference TRBV2 and TRBJ2-5): EPEVTQTPSHQVTQMGQEVILRCVPISNHLYFYWYRQILGQKVEFLVSFYNNEISEKSEIFDDQFSVERPDGSNFTLKIRSTKLEDSAMYFCASSEVGGYQETQYFGPGTRLLVL.

The chain carries TRBV7-9 and TRBJ2-7; 7 nucleotides match TRBD1. J was trimmed by 0 bases and V by 3 bases; bases with no gene match: 5. Per the germline V gene, CDR1 is SEHNR and CDR2 is FQNEAQ (reference sequence). The CDR3 totals 15 residues. The CDR3: CASSFLQGSSYEQYF. The DNA for the CDR3 is TGTGCCAGCAGCTTTTTACAGGGGAGCTCCTACGAGCAGTACTTC.

The rearrangement joins TRBV15 to TRBJ2-2; TRBD2 agrees at 8 bases. Trimming at V came to 1 base and at J to 1 base, leaving 2 bases not matched to a gene. The V gene's germline CDR1 is LNHNV and CDR2 YYDKDF (reference sequence). CDR3 length: 16 amino acids. The CDR3 DNA reads as TGTGCCACCAGCAGAGGAGCGGGAGAGAACACCGGGGAGCTGTTTTTT. It yields the protein CATSRGAGENTGELFF.

This clonotype was seen only a few times. The chain employs TRBV7-9 and TRBJ2-1, with 11 bases fitting TRBD1. Germline loops: CDR1 SEHNR, CDR2 FQNEAQ (reference sequence). This CDR3 has 14 amino acids. V was pared by 1 base and J by 10 bases, with 3 bases of the junction left unmatched. The CDR3 DNA sequence: TGTGCCAGCAGCTTAGGGACAGGGGGCCGGGAGCAGTTCTTC. Translated, it gives CASSLGTGGREQFF.

This sequence joins TRBV15 and TRBJ2-5; D ambiguous. This CDR3 has 14 residues. CDR1 and CDR2 from the germline V gene are LNHNV and YYDKDF (reference sequence). V dropped 0 bases and J dropped 5 bases, with 10 bases sitting between them. In DNA form, the CDR3 reads TGTGCCACCAGCAGAGATATGGCCGCTGAGACCCAGTACTTC. As protein: CATSRDMAAETQYF.

The J gene is TRBJ2-7, the V gene TRBV5-4; 7 bases are a match to TRBD1. This CDR3 region has 15 residues. Germline values: CDR1 SGHNT, CDR2 YYREEE (reference sequence). J gave up 6 bases and V 0 bases, and 9 bases lay outside the gene matches. CDR3 in DNA: TGTGCCAGCAGCTTGGTGCCAGGGGGTGGAGGCGAGCAGTACTTC. This translates into CASSLVPGGGGEQYF.

In DNA, the CDR3 is TGTGCCAGCAGCTTGAGGAGGCTGGGCTCAAACATTCAGTACTTC. This gives the protein CASSLRRLGSNIQYF. J is TRBJ2-4 and V is TRBV5-6, with D possibly matching TRBD2 (5 bases). V lost 1 base, J lost 6 bases, and 14 bases lay in between. Looked up from germline, CDR1 is SGHDT and CDR2 is YYEEEE. The CDR3 is 15 amino acids.

The J gene is TRBJ2-2, the V gene TRBV19, with a possible D match to TRBD2 (7 bases). V dropped 7 bases and J dropped 6 bases, with 15 bases sitting between them. Germline lookup yields CDR1 LNHDA and CDR2 SQIVND (reference sequence). This CDR3 spans 14 amino acids. CDR3: CASTLGGGPGELFF. CDR3 coding DNA: TGTGCCAGTACCCTAGGCGGGGGCCCCGGGGAGCTGTTTTTT. Complete variable domain (other parts from reference TRBV19 and TRBJ2-2): DGGITQSPKYLFRKEGQNVTLSCEQNLNHDAMYWYRQDPGQGLRLIYYSQIVNDFQKGDIAEGYSVSREKKESFPLTVTSAQKNPTAFYLCASTLGGGPGELFFGEGSRLTVL.

CDR3 amino acids: CASKNDRGRADTQYF. In DNA form, the CDR3 reads TGCGCCAGCAAGAATGACAGGGGGCGCGCAGATACGCAGTATTTT. V and J are TRBV5-1 and TRBJ2-3; 10 bases line up with TRBD1. The V segment lost 6 bases and the J segment 4 bases; nucleotides outside the gene matches: 8. This CDR3 has 15 residues. The V gene's germline CDR1 is SGHRS and CDR2 YFSETQ. The whole variable domain, filled in from reference TRBV5-1 and TRBJ2-3, reads KAGVTQTPRYLIKTRGQQVTLSCSPISGHRSVSWYQQTPGQGLQFLFEYFSETQRNKGNFPGRFSGRQFSNSRSEMNVSTLELGDSALYLCASKNDRGRADTQYFGPGTRLTVL.

This clonotype has more than one count but fewer than ten. The rearrangement joins TRBV7-2 to TRBJ2-7, with 7 nucleotides matching TRBD2. The V gene end was trimmed by 2 bases and the J gene end by 0 bases; junction bases not matched to a gene: 4. There are 15 residues in the CDR3. CDR1 is SGHTA, CDR2 FQGNSA, per germline. In DNA, the CDR3 is TGTGCCAGCAGCTTATCAGCGGGGACCTCCTACGAGCAGTACTTC. Amino acid sequence: CASSLSAGTSYEQYF.

This rearrangement joins TRBV29-1 to TRBJ2-1, with D uncertain. The CDR3 totals 15 residues. Per the germline V gene, CDR1 is SQVTM and CDR2 is ANQGSEA. The germline V and J ends were trimmed by 3 bases and 8 bases, with 20 bases remaining between them. CDR3 nucleotides: TGCAGCGTTGAGAAGGGCTCCATTGAAGTGGATGAGCAGTTCTTC. Its translation is CSVEKGSIEVDEQFF.

This clonotype came up a few times. The genes are TRBV4-3 and TRBJ1-2, with 8 bases identical to TRBD1. The CDR3 sequence is 15 residues long. From germline, CDR1 is LGHNA and CDR2 YSLEER. V lost 5 bases, J lost 3 bases, and 8 bases stayed unmatched. CDR3 DNA sequence: TGCGCCAGCAGCGGACAGGGAAGAGGACACTATGGCTACACCTTC. Amino acids: CASSGQGRGHYGYTF.

This clonotype was counted a few times. The rearrangement uses TRBV30 and TRBJ2-7, with D perhaps TRBD1 or TRBD2 (6 bases each). CDR3 size: 12 residues. CDR1 is GTSNPN, CDR2 SVGIG, per germline (reference sequence). V was cut by 0 bases and J by 7 bases, with 10 bases left in between. For the CDR3, the DNA is TGTGCCTGGAGTGTATGGAGGGGGGAGCAGTACTTC. Encoded protein: CAWSVWRGEQYF.

The V gene is TRBV5-1, the J gene TRBJ2-3; 12 bases are shared with TRBD2. The V gene end was trimmed by 3 bases and the J gene end by 6 bases; junction bases not matched to a gene: 5. Germline CDR1 is SGHRS and CDR2 is YFSETQ. The CDR3 length is 15 residues. CDR3 loop: CASSSGTSGPDTQYF. CDR3 nucleotide sequence: TGCGCCAGCAGCTCCGGGACTAGCGGGCCTGATACGCAGTATTTT.

This clonotype has a handful of counts. The chain recombines TRBV20-1 with TRBJ1-5; 7 bases line up with TRBD1. Per germline, CDR1 DFQATT and CDR2 SNEGSKA (reference sequence). J lost 1 base, V lost 5 bases, and 8 bases had no gene match. The CDR3 runs 15 residues. The CDR3 nucleotides are TGCAGTGCTCCCCAGGGGGGGCCAAGCAATCAGCCCCAGCATTTT. This sequence encodes CSAPQGGPSNQPQHF.

This sequence joins TRBV4-1 and TRBJ2-7; a possible D gene is TRBD1 (6 bases). Germline values: CDR1 MGHRA, CDR2 YSYEKL. This CDR3 contains 15 residues. The germline V and J ends were trimmed by 0 bases and 3 bases, with 12 bases remaining between them. CDR3 protein: CASSQDFSDSYEQYF. CDR3 DNA sequence: TGCGCCAGCAGCCAAGATTTTTCGGACAGCTACGAGCAGTACTTC.

About this clonotype: An end of the junction does not agree with germline; a read error may underlie this. V is TRBV7-6 and J is TRBJ2-3; 7 bases map to TRBD2. Germline values: CDR1 SGHVS, CDR2 FNYEAQ. The CDR3 consists of 17 residues. CDR3 residues: CDSSVRAGLGDTDTQYF. Written as DNA, the CDR3 is TGTGACAGCAGCGTAAGGGCCGGACTAGGTGACACAGATACGCAGTATTTT.

With regard to this clonotype: The conserved final phenylalanine or tryptophan is absent from the CDR3, which likely points to a read error. The chain uses TRBV7-8 and TRBJ1-6; D ambiguous. Germline V gene sequence: CDR1 SGHVS, CDR2 FQNEAQ. This CDR3 has 16 amino acids. The germline V and J ends were trimmed by 4 bases and 0 bases, with 10 bases remaining between them. In DNA form, the CDR3 reads TGTGCCAGCAGCTCAACAAAGAGCTCCTATAATTCACCCCTCCACCTT. Amino acids: CASSSTKSSYNSPLHL.

This clonotype appeared a few times. The rearrangement links TRBV25-1 to TRBJ2-5, with 8 bases that match TRBD2. This CDR3 spans 16 amino acids. V was pared by 1 base and J by 3 bases, with 7 bases of the junction left unmatched. CDR1 and CDR2 (germline): MGHDK, SYGVNS. The CDR3 reads CASSEFRGGFKETQYF. CDR3 in DNA: TGTGCCAGCAGTGAATTTCGGGGGGGCTTCAAAGAGACCCAGTACTTC.

The rearrangement links TRBV6-5 to TRBJ1-1; possibly TRBD1 for D (6 bases). Germline CDR1 reads MNHEY; CDR2 reads SVGAGI. Trimming stripped 5 bases from V and 7 bases from J, with 8 bases between. The CDR3 sequence is 11 residues long. The CDR3 DNA sequence: TGTGCCAGCAGTACGGACAGTGAAGCTTTCTTT. Translation: CASSTDSEAFF.